This TCR beta chain was documented in a study of long-term antiretroviral therapy in people with HIV. Version v3.0 of the immunoSEQ assay was performed at survey level. Sequencing was performed with immunoSEQ multiplex PCR; in TCRdb, only in-frame clones are kept and a portion is missing. The sample carries 25,000 to 35,000 clones, approximately 86% recorded once. The CDR3 covers 13 residues. Trimming took 2 bases from V and 2 from J, leaving 7 bases between them. Germline V CDR1 and CDR2: SGHNT, YYREEE (reference sequence). This TCR came from a woman in her thirties with HIV. The sequences come from unsorted PBMCs, collected 0.8 years after starting antiretroviral therapy. The rearrangement uses TRBV5-4 and TRBJ2-5; D gene ambiguous. CDR3 DNA: TGTGCCAGCAGCTTCGGGCCACAAGAGACCCAGTACTTC. Translating it yields CASSFGPQETQYF.